The sequence of this T cell receptor (beta chain) was determined in a study of control samples from healthy donors and cancer patients. Using immunoSEQ multiplex PCR, the repertoire was profiled, and TCRdb retains in-frame clones only, with some absent. The top ten clones hold over 8% of a sample with about 100,000 clones, 85% to 95% of them seen once. CDR3 length: 17 residues. Germline assignment: CDR1 SGHRS and CDR2 YFSETQ. V lost 1 base and J lost 3, with 16 bases in between. The V and J genes are TRBV5-1 and TRBJ2-2; D may correspond to TRBD1 or TRBD2 (6 bases each). The sequenced sample consisted of blood. The sequence derives from a young man in good health. Written as DNA, the CDR3 is TGCGCCAGCAGCTTGAGGGCGCCGGGGGCTCACACCGGGGAGCTGTTTTTT. As protein: CASSLRAPGAHTGELFF.